The rows below give T cell receptor beta chains drawn from one sample of a study of cytomegalovirus exposure and HLA in healthy donors. Generated by immunoSEQ multiplex PCR, the TCRdb table keeps only in-frame clones and is missing some. The repertoire consists of some 160,000 clones, with less than 90% occurring once and the leading ten covering about 2%. Sequences were obtained from PBMCs. Source of these receptors: a woman aged 18-35 years in good health and CMV-seronegative. The CDR3 runs from the conserved cysteine through the conserved F or W. D genes are given only for firm matches. Clone size, where shown, is once, few, many, or a class for clones that have expanded.

>TRBD2|-|TRBV19|TRBJ2-1
CASVGLAGGGSEQFF
TGTGCCAGTGTGGGACTAGCGGGAGGAGGGAGTGAGCAGTTCTTC
>-|-|TRBV27|TRBJ2-5
CASSLGQGNYQETQYF
TGTGCCAGCAGTTTGGGGCAGGGAAACTACCAAGAGACCCAGTACTTC
>-|-|TRBV29-1|TRBJ2-5
CSAPQSGGGKETQYF
TGCAGCGCCCCGCAGTCTGGAGGGGGCAAGGAGACCCAGTACTTC
>TRBD1|once|TRBV19|TRBJ1-5
CASSVTGTGLQPQHF
TGTGCCAGTAGTGTAACCGGGACAGGATTACAGCCCCAGCATTTT
>TRBD1|-|TRBV6-1|TRBJ1-5
CASSERGGGNQPQHF
TGTGCCAGCAGTGAAAGAGGGGGCGGCAATCAGCCCCAGCATTTT
>-|-|TRBV7-9|TRBJ1-1
CASSLNQGNPEAFF
TGTGCCAGCAGCTTAAACCAGGGGAACCCTGAAGCTTTCTTT
>-|-|TRBV30|TRBJ1-1
CAWSVHPRTEAFF
TGTGCCTGGAGTGTACACCCGAGGACTGAAGCTTTCTTT
>TRBD2|-|TRBV27|TRBJ2-3
CASSSLLAGRADTQYF
TGTGCCAGCAGTTCGTTACTAGCGGGAAGGGCAGATACGCAGTATTTT
>TRBD2|-|TRBV27|TRBJ2-3
CASSLGLAGGTDTQYF
TGTGCCAGCAGTTTAGGACTAGCGGGAGGAACAGATACGCAGTATTTT
>TRBD1|once|TRBV19|TRBJ1-1
CASTTTGGGGTEAFF
TGTGCCAGTACCACAACAGGGGGCGGAGGCACTGAAGCTTTCTTT
>TRBD2|-|TRBV27|TRBJ2-1
CASSLAGGGNEQFF
TGTGCCAGCTCCCTAGCGGGAGGTGGGAATGAGCAGTTCTTC
>-|-|TRBV6-1|TRBJ2-7
CASSAYSEQYF
TGTGCCAGCAGTGCCTACTCCGAGCAGTACTTC
>-|-|TRBV11-1|TRBJ1-6
CASSRLALSDNSPLHF
TGTGCCAGCAGCCGTTTGGCCCTTTCTGATAATTCACCCCTCCACTTT
>TRBD1|-|TRBV5-4|TRBJ1-2
CASSSSLQGSDYGYTF
TGTGCCAGCAGCTCCTCACTACAGGGGAGTGACTATGGCTACACCTTC
>TRBD1|-|TRBV7-9|TRBJ1-2
CASSLITGVGNGYTF
TGTGCCAGCAGCTTAATAACAGGGGTGGGGAATGGCTACACCTTC
>-|-|TRBV2|TRBJ2-7
CASSWDNYEQYF
TGTGCCAGCAGTTGGGACAACTACGAGCAGTACTTC
>-|-|TRBV28|TRBJ1-5
CASSTGHNQPQHF
TGTGCCAGCAGCACAGGACACAATCAGCCCCAGCATTTT
>TRBD2|-|TRBV7-2|TRBJ2-5
CASSSGTTQETQYF
TGTGCCAGCAGCTCTGGGACTACCCAAGAGACCCAGTACTTC
>-|-|TRBV5-6|TRBJ1-2
CASSLQGNYGYTF
TGTGCCAGCAGCTTGCAGGGGAACTATGGCTACACCTTC
>TRBD2|-|TRBV28|TRBJ2-7
CASSLRGGYYEQYF
TGTGCCAGCAGTTTGCGCGGGGGATATTACGAGCAGTACTTC
>TRBD2|-|TRBV28|TRBJ2-7
CASSFGTRTEQYF
TGTGCCAGCAGTTTTGGGACTAGAACCGAGCAGTACTTC
>TRBD2|-|TRBV28|TRBJ2-7
CASSFFVAGIPEQYF
TGTGCCAGCAGTTTCTTCGTAGCGGGAATCCCCGAGCAGTACTTC
>-|-|TRBV6-4|TRBJ2-3
CASSESSTDTQYF
TGTGCCAGCAGTGAGAGTTCAACAGATACGCAGTATTTT
>-|-|TRBV7-8|TRBJ2-1
CATGQGRDEQFF
TGTGCCACCGGTCAGGGAAGAGATGAGCAGTTCTTC
>-|-|TRBV6-5|TRBJ1-1
CASSYSGSGVNTEAFF
TGTGCCAGCAGTTACTCGGGCAGCGGGGTAAACACTGAAGCTTTCTTT
>TRBD1|once|TRBV6-1|TRBJ1-1
CAAGTGSSEAFF
TGTGCCGCAGGGACAGGCTCTAGTGAAGCTTTCTTT
>-|-|TRBV9|TRBJ1-3
CASSVGGQGSGNTIYF
TGTGCCAGCAGCGTAGGGGGCCAGGGCTCTGGAAACACCATATATTTT
>-|once|TRBV7-2|TRBJ2-3
CASSHYRGSTDTQYF
TGTGCCAGCAGCCACTACCGGGGAAGCACAGATACGCAGTATTTT
>-|few|TRBV4-1|TRBJ2-3
CASSPPGRGEDTQYF
TGCGCCAGCAGCCCTCCAGGACGCGGGGAAGATACGCAGTATTTT
>-|-|TRBV29-1|TRBJ1-4
CSVEGEGEKLFF
TGCAGCGTTGAAGGGGAGGGTGAAAAACTGTTTTTT
>-|few|TRBV30|TRBJ1-2
CAWTHSTGLGYTF
TGTGCCTGGACCCATTCTACAGGGCTTGGCTACACCTTC
>-|once|TRBV5-4|TRBJ1-2
CASSSAAGSEYGYTF
TGTGCCAGCAGTTCCGCGGCGGGCAGTGAGTATGGCTACACCTTC
>-|-|TRBV27|TRBJ1-5
CASSQTPALNQPQHF
TGTGCCAGCAGTCAGACACCAGCCCTCAATCAGCCCCAGCATTTT
>-|-|TRBV5-1|TRBJ1-3
CASSPRAGIGNTIYF
TGCGCCAGCAGCCCAAGGGCAGGGATTGGAAACACCATATATTTT
>-|-|TRBV28|TRBJ1-3
CASHPGYENTIYF
TGTGCCAGCCACCCGGGGTACGAAAACACCATATATTTT
>-|-|TRBV7-8|TRBJ2-7
CASSLSRMNPYEQYF
TGTGCCAGCAGCTTAAGCAGGATGAACCCCTACGAGCAGTACTTC
>-|once|TRBV4-2|TRBJ1-5
CASSQDPGQTNQPQHF
TGTGCCAGCAGCCAAGATCCCGGACAGACGAATCAGCCCCAGCATTTT
>TRBD2|once|TRBV5-1|TRBJ2-7
CASSLSLRLAGGWSYEQYF
TGCGCCAGCAGCTTGTCCCTCAGACTAGCGGGAGGATGGTCCTACGAGCAGTACTTC
>TRBD1|-|TRBV7-9|TRBJ2-3
CASSPYQGAMGTDTQYF
TGTGCCAGCAGCCCGTATCAGGGGGCTATGGGCACAGATACGCAGTATTTT
>TRBD2|-|TRBV7-3|TRBJ2-7
CASSLVGGPDYEQYF
TGTGCCAGCAGCTTAGTGGGAGGGCCTGACTACGAGCAGTACTTC
>-|-|TRBV14|TRBJ2-7
CASSQDRGPYEQYF
TGTGCCAGCAGCCAAGACAGGGGCCCCTACGAGCAGTACTTC